This is a list of T cell receptor beta chains from one sample in a study of T cell responses to AZD1222 COVID-19 vaccine. Assay used: immunoSEQ multiplex PCR; TCRdb lists only in-frame clones, some missing. Among about 150,000 clones listed, more than 90% were seen once. This specimen was peripheral blood, taken on day 0 of AZD1222 vaccination. The receptors stem from an adult in good health. The CDR3 runs from the conserved cysteine through the conserved F or W. The D gene is left open where the match is weak. Clone size appears in some rows only: once, few, many, or a class for an expanded clone.

NA	TRBJ2-1	TRBV28	NA	12	TGTGCCAGCAGTTTCGGAGCGAGTGAGCAGTTCTTC	CASSFGASEQFF
NA	TRBJ1-2	TRBV19	once	12	TGTGCCAGTAGTATAGTAGGGTTTGGCTACACCTTC	CASSIVGFGYTF
NA	TRBJ2-7	TRBV30	few	13	TGTGCCTGGAGTGTCCCACTGAGGTACGAGCAGTACTTC	CAWSVPLRYEQYF
TRBD1	TRBJ1-6	TRBV19	NA	15	TGTGCCAGTAGTTTCCGACAGGGGTCGGGTTCACCCCTCCACTTT	CASSFRQGSGSPLHF
NA	TRBJ2-1	TRBV15	NA	15	TGTGCCACCAGCCCCCCGCGGAGCTCCTACAATGAGCAGTTCTTC	CATSPPRSSYNEQFF
NA	TRBJ2-5	TRBV27	NA	16	TGTGCCAGCAGTTTCGGGATAGGGGGGGCACAAGAGACCCAGTACTTC	CASSFGIGGAQETQYF
NA	TRBJ1-6	TRBV7-2	NA	15	TGTGCCAGCAGCCAGGTCAGCTCCTATAATTCACCCCTCCACTTT	CASSQVSSYNSPLHF
TRBD1	TRBJ2-5	TRBV5-1	NA	16	TGCGCCAGCAGCTTGGTCGGGACAGGGGGTTCGGAGACCCAGTACTTC	CASSLVGTGGSETQYF
NA	TRBJ1-6	TRBV6-4	NA	13	TGTGCCAGCAGTGACAGTTATAATTCACCCCTCCACTTT	CASSDSYNSPLHF
NA	TRBJ2-3	TRBV5-4	few	16	TGTGCCAGCAGCCCGGGGGGCAGGGGATGGGCAGATACGCAGTATTTT	CASSPGGRGWADTQYF
NA	TRBJ1-2	TRBV5-6	NA	13	TGTGCCAGCAGCCCCGGGAGGTCCTATGGCTACACCTTC	CASSPGRSYGYTF
NA	TRBJ1-6	TRBV6-5	NA	14	TGTGCCAGCAGACGTACGGCGATTAATTCACCCCTCCACTTT	CASRRTAINSPLHF
NA	TRBJ2-7	TRBV28	NA	12	TGTGCCAGCAGTATAGGGACCTACGAGCAGTACTTC	CASSIGTYEQYF
TRBD1	TRBJ2-7	TRBV5-4	NA	14	TGTGCCAGCAGCCCGACAGGGGCCCCCTACGAGCAGTACTTC	CASSPTGAPYEQYF
NA	TRBJ1-1	TRBV7-3	NA	12	TGTGCCAGCAGCTTAACGGTCTGGGGGGCTTTCTTT	CASSLTVWGAFF
TRBD1	TRBJ2-7	TRBV6-5	few	15	TGTGCCAGCAGTTACGGACGACAGGGCGGATACGAGCAGTACTTC	CASSYGRQGGYEQYF
NA	TRBJ2-7	TRBV28	NA	15	TGTGCCAGCAGGCCGGCGGGCTCGGGCTCCTACGAGCAGTACTTC	CASRPAGSGSYEQYF
TRBD1	TRBJ1-3	TRBV5-1	NA	15	TGCGCCAGCAGCTTGTACAGGGGTGAAGAAAACACCATATATTTT	CASSLYRGEENTIYF
NA	TRBJ2-3	TRBV5-5	NA	13	TGTGCCAGCAGCTTGAACTACTTAGATACGCAGTATTTT	CASSLNYLDTQYF
NA	TRBJ2-1	TRBV7-9	NA	15	TGTGCCAGCAGCCTGATTGGGGAGCCACTCAATGAGCAGTTCTTC	CASSLIGEPLNEQFF
NA	TRBJ2-5	TRBV5-6	NA	17	TGTGCCAGCAGCCCCTTGGGTCGACAGGCCTACCAAGAGACCCAGTACTTC	CASSPLGRQAYQETQYF
NA	TRBJ2-3	TRBV27	NA	11	TGTGCCAGCGGGCTCGGGGATACGCAGTATTTT	CASGLGDTQYF
NA	TRBJ1-1	TRBV23-1	NA	14	TGCGCCAGCAGTCAGGAAACCCTCAACACTGAAGCTTTCTTT	CASSQETLNTEAFF
NA	TRBJ2-7	TRBV3-1/TRBV3-2	NA	10	TGTGCCAGCAGCCTGGCAGGAGGGGGTTTC	CASSLAGGGF
NA	TRBJ2-3	TRBV14	NA	11	TGTGCCAGCAGCGTACAACATACGCAGTATTTT	CASSVQHTQYF
TRBD1	TRBJ2-1	TRBV15	NA	18	TGTGCCACCAGCAGAGACCTAGTAGGGACAGGGGGCAACAATGAGCAGTTCTTC	CATSRDLVGTGGNNEQFF
TRBD2	TRBJ2-7	TRBV4-2	NA	14	TGTGCCAGCAGCCCGGGAGGAAGGACCTACGAGCAGTACTTC	CASSPGGRTYEQYF
NA	TRBJ2-1	TRBV7-3	NA	15	TGTGCCAGCAGCCCCTCTCAGGGGCTAGCGGAGGAGCAGTTCTTC	CASSPSQGLAEEQFF
NA	TRBJ1-4	TRBV20-1	NA	15	TGCAGTGCTAGTGGGGGTGAGGCAACTAATGAAAAACTGTTTTTT	CSASGGEATNEKLFF